This TCR beta chain was obtained from a study of blood T cells in healthy people across ages. The germline CDR1 and CDR2 sequences are MDHEN and SYDVKM. The CDR3 sequence is 15 residues long. J was trimmed by 1 base and V by 6 bases; bases with no gene match: 5. A sample-barcoded 5' primer and a J-beta primer mix were used in a second PCR of about 7 to 12 cycles. Using its own MiXCR run on the 5' RACE reads, TCRdb lists one record per CDR3 protein. The sample has about 930,000 distinct CDR3 sequences; around 29% are singletons. Every sample had a minimum of 6.5 million PBMCs isolated. RNA extraction gave at least 6 micrograms of total RNA per sample. These data were also filed under a second study, of T cells of mothers and their children. Per that paper: About 3 million TCR beta reads per child versus over 9.5 million per mother. The authors detected no persistent microchimeric T cell clones.

The rearrangement joins TRBV28 to TRBJ2-2; 7 bases agree with TRBD1. Sequencing used blood. The sequence was collected from a woman aged 40 to 50 in good health. CDR3 protein: CASRRGGENTGELFF. The CDR3 coding sequence is TGTGCCAGCAGGAGAGGGGGCGAGAACACCGGGGAGCTGTTTTTT. The whole variable domain, remainder taken from reference TRBV28 and TRBJ2-2, is DVKVTQSSRYLVKRTGEKVFLECVQDMDHENMFWYRQDPGLGLRLIYFSYDVKMKEKGDIPEGYSVSREKKERFSLILESASTNQTSMYLCASRRGGENTGELFFGEGSRLTVL.